The clone carrying this T cell receptor beta chain appeared a few times. The antigen is undetermined. This specimen includes other DNA sequences encoding the same CDR3. Every patient had mismatch repair deficiency by PCR or immunohistochemistry. The source of the sample is a study of PD-1 blockade in mismatch repair-deficient tumors. Study-level information: Patients had approximately 13 mismatch repair-deficient cancer types, all previously treated and progressing.

General study results and limits: Tumor-resident clones, often undetectable pretreatment in blood, expanded then contracted after pembrolizumab.

Measured with immunoSEQ multiplex PCR; TCRdb has only the in-frame clones, and not every one. The data hold approximately 80,000 clones, with 70% to 90% observed a single time. Germline lookup yields CDR1 GTSNPN and CDR2 SVGIG (reference sequence). The CDR3 has 16 residues. V lost 3 bases and J 4 bases, leaving 19 bases between the germline ends. Material: peripheral blood, obtained 44 weeks after starting pembrolizumab. This receptor was obtained from an adult with mismatch repair-deficient cancer. This chain links TRBV30 with TRBJ1-5; possibly TRBD1 for D (6 bases). CDR3 sequence reads: CAWSDRYNPLNQPQHF. The CDR3 DNA reads as TGTGCCTGGAGCGACAGGTACAACCCCTTAAATCAGCCCCAGCATTTT.